One sample yielded the 10 T cell receptor beta chains listed below, sequenced in a study of monozygotic twins with inflammatory bowel disease. From its re-call of the 5' RACE reads, TCRdb lists each CDR3 protein once, without DNA. The ten most abundant clones cover 5.6% of a sample with fewer than 400,000 distinct CDR3 sequences. The specimen sequenced was blood. These receptors were collected from a human donor with ulcerative colitis or Crohn's disease, or a healthy co-twin of an affected twin (not recorded which).

V usage is TRBV6-5 and J usage is TRBJ2-5. Per germline, CDR1 MNHEY and CDR2 SVGAGI. The CDR3 length is 13 residues. This CDR3 is CASSRILQETQYF.

The rearrangement links TRBV11-2 to TRBJ2-7. Germline V gene sequence: CDR1 SGHAT, CDR2 FQNNGV. The CDR3 covers 16 residues. The CDR3 sequence: CASSPNLAESSYEQYF.

This chain joins TRBV5-6 and TRBJ1-6. The CDR3 runs 14 residues. Germline CDR1 SGHDT, CDR2 YYEEEE. The CDR3 protein is CASSLYHTDSPLHF.

V is TRBV6-5 and J is TRBJ2-7; TCRdb's D call, TRBD1, is unchecked because there is no DNA. The CDR3 contains 13 residues. Germline V gene sequence: CDR1 MNHEY, CDR2 SVGAGI. The CDR3 spells CASSYLGGGEQYF.

The chain couples TRBV7-9 to TRBJ1-5; TCRdb indicates TRBD1, and absent DNA this call remains unverified. This CDR3 contains 15 residues. Germline V CDR1 and CDR2: SEHNR, FQNEAQ (reference sequence). CDR3 in amino acids: CASSFSRAGNQPQHF.

V is TRBV19 and J is TRBJ1-2; TCRdb names TRBD1, which stays unverified in the absence of DNA. The length of the CDR3 is 14 residues. In germline, CDR1 is LNHDA, CDR2 SQIVND (reference sequence). This chain's CDR3 is CASRQGLPNYGYTF.

The rearrangement joins TRBV7-9 to TRBJ1-2; TCRdb selects TRBD1, and the lack of DNA leaves this call unchecked. CDR1 is SEHNR and CDR2 is FQNEAQ in the germline V gene (reference sequence). The CDR3 covers 16 residues. The CDR3 loop is CASSHATGGSNYGYTF.

The chain has TRBV6-4 and TRBJ1-5; TCRdb gives TRBD1 as the D gene, but with no DNA this cannot be confirmed. Germline assignment: CDR1 MRHNA and CDR2 SNTAGT. This CDR3 is 20 amino acids long. The CDR3 is CASSDRWCPADHYSNQPQHF.

This chain connects TRBV7-2 to TRBJ1-6; the TCRdb D gene call, TRBD1, has no DNA to confirm it. Germline V gene sequence: CDR1 SGHTA, CDR2 FQGNSA. The CDR3 sequence is 17 residues long. The CDR3 reads CASSLVQGARGNSPLHF. Supplemented by reference TRBV7-2 and TRBJ1-6, the full variable domain reads GAGVSQSPSNKVTEKGKDVELRCDPISGHTALYWYRQSLGQGLEFLIYFQGNSAPDKSGLPSDRFSAERTGGSVSTLTIQRTQQEDSAVYLCASSLVQGARGNSPLHFGNGTRLTVT.

The gene calls are TRBV20-1 and TRBJ2-2; TCRdb's D gene call, TRBD1, goes unchecked for lack of DNA. The CDR3 runs to 15 residues. Per germline, CDR1 DFQATT and CDR2 SNEGSKA (reference sequence). CDR3 sequence: CSARDPGGNTGELFF.